This T cell receptor beta chain was obtained from a study of cytomegalovirus exposure and HLA in healthy donors. Study at large: Unique TCR beta sequences numbering about 100 million came from 150 million to 200 million T cells in an earlier analysis. Study conclusions and caveats: The study found most TCR sequences rare, yet found some public TCRs in many donors. Differences between HLA loci emerged in a later analysis of TCR association rates, with DRB1 most and HLA-C fewest.

The PCR used 60 Vbeta and 13 Jbeta primers. Generated by immunoSEQ multiplex PCR, the TCRdb table keeps only in-frame clones and is missing some. The table has 150,000 to 200,000 clones, 60% to 80% seen once. Details on this clone: No antigen is known for it.

The source material was PBMCs. This receptor was taken from a man younger than 35 in good health and CMV-seropositive.

In DNA form, the CDR3 reads TGTGCCAGCAGCGCGGGGGGCGCGGGAAACACCATATATTTT. Its translation: CASSAGGAGNTIYF. This chain uses TRBV7-3 with TRBJ1-3, with D maybe TRBD1 (6 bases). The length of the CDR3 is 14 residues. The ends were cut back, 5 bases at V and 4 bases at J, with 12 bases in the middle. Germline-derived CDR1 and CDR2 are SGHTA and FQGTGA.